This T cell receptor (beta chain) derives from a study of OX40 agonist ivuxolimab in advanced cancers. As for the study in general: Partial response was recorded in three patients: one hepatocellular carcinoma and two cutaneous melanoma cases. Study conclusions and caveats: Dosing at 0.1 to 3.0 mg/kg was accompanied by clonal expansion of CD4+ and CD8+ blood T cells by week 6. Individuals who were partial responders at 0.1-3.0 mg/kg had clonal expansion that ranked among the lowest.

With respect to this clone: Its matching antigen is unknown. A junction end diverges from the germline sequence, so it may reflect a read error. This CDR3 is also generated by other DNA sequences in the sample.

The CDR3 has 18 residues. Per germline, CDR1 LNHDA and CDR2 SQIVND (reference sequence). The method was immunoSEQ multiplex PCR; TCRdb's version includes in-frame clones alone and lacks a portion of them. This sample has 30,000 to 35,000 clones, with approximately 81% found just once. The sample consisted of CD4+ or CD8+ T cells sorted from blood, taken in a trial of the OX40 agonist ivuxolimab. The source of this sequence is an adult with an advanced solid tumor such as melanoma, head and neck, liver or kidney cancer. This chain uses TRBV19 with TRBJ2-6, with 12 bases that match TRBD2. CDR3 protein: CASSRLAGVVSGANVLTF. The CDR3 coding sequence is TGTGCCAGTAGTAGACTAGCGGGAGTGGTCTCTGGGGCTAACGTCCTGACTTTC.